This TCR beta chain was observed in a study of vaccination and CD4 T cells after COVID-19. From germline, CDR1 is MNHNS and CDR2 SASEGT. With 6 bases clipped from V and 2 bases from J, the junction kept 9 bases outside the gene matches. The CDR3 consists of 17 residues. The treatment is: approximately nine-day PBMC culture with coronavirus spike peptide pools or control peptides (ViraFEST assay). Negative selection was the method that isolated CD4+ T cells after 10 days of culture. Scientists ran DNA taken from cultured CD4+ T cells through the Oncomine TCR Beta short-read assay for sequencing. Cultured CD4+ T cells yielded the extracted genomic DNA. MiXCR, applied by TCRdb to the PCR reads, yields one record per CDR3 protein. The data hold about 12,000 distinct CDR3 sequences, with 60% observed a single time. A note on this clonotype: Its target is not known.

The chain has TRBV6-1 and TRBJ2-2; 10 bases are a match to TRBD1. The input for sequencing was CD4+ T cells from blood, cultured in vitro, taken before SARS-CoV-2 vaccination. This TCR was recovered from a human donor who had recovered from COVID-19. CDR3 amino acids: CASRFRGTGANTGELFF. Here the CDR3 DNA reads TGTGCCAGCAGGTTCCGCGGGACAGGGGCTAACACCGGGGAGCTGTTTTTT.